This T cell receptor (beta chain) is drawn from a study of PD-L1 blockade in urothelial cancer. Study details: Patients with male sex and bladder-origin urothelial cancer accounted for most of the roughly 30 enrolled. In terms of prior chemotherapy, patients had received 0 to 3 regimens.

The CDR3 runs 17 residues. Germline loops: CDR1 MNHNS, CDR2 SASEGT. V was clipped by 3 bases and J by 0 bases; unmatched bases: 7. Time point: pretreatment peripheral blood. Synthetic spike-ins, TCR analog templates, were added into each PCR. The method was immunoSEQ multiplex PCR; TCRdb's version includes in-frame clones alone and lacks a portion of them. The sample includes 95,000 or so clones, over 75% of them seen just once. The source is a man aged 55 to 69 with urothelial cancer. The chain recombines TRBV6-1 with TRBJ2-1; the match to TRBD1 covers 8 bases. This specimen was PBMCs, taken around atezolizumab (anti-PD-L1) treatment. The CDR3 sequence: CASSEGQAWSSYNEQFF. CDR3 nucleotide sequence: TGTGCCAGCAGTGAGGGACAGGCGTGGAGCTCCTACAATGAGCAGTTCTTC.